This entry lists 22 T cell receptor beta chains sequenced from one sample in a study of identical twins. TCRdb re-analysed the 5' RACE reads in MiXCR, keeping a single row per CDR3 protein. This sample carries some 500,000 distinct CDR3 sequences, around 9.6% of them seen once, and the ten largest clones take 2.5% to 3.5%. This same sample was also taken into another study, of yellow fever vaccine responses in identical twins.

The specimen sequenced was PBMCs. These receptors came from a woman under 30 in good health.

The sample holds a few counts of this clonotype. V usage is TRBV29-1 and J usage is TRBJ2-7; D is ambiguous. CDR1 is SQVTM, CDR2 ANQGSEA, per germline. V lost 6 bases and J 0 bases, leaving 9 bases between the germline ends. The CDR3 contains 12 residues. The CDR3 nucleotides are TGCAGCGTGGTGGGAACCTCCTACGAGCAGTACTTC. Translating it yields CSVVGTSYEQYF.

This clonotype was seen only a few times. The chain combines TRBV7-9 with TRBJ1-5, with D unclear. This CDR3 is built from 15 residues. The V end was cut by 5 bases, the J end by 2 bases, with 13 bases between. From germline, CDR1 is SEHNR and CDR2 FQNEAQ (reference sequence). The DNA of the CDR3 is TGTGCCAGCAGCGCTGGTGGGGTGGGCAATCAGCCCCAGCATTTT. Translated: CASSAGGVGNQPQHF.

This clonotype was picked up many times. V and J are TRBV11-2 and TRBJ2-7; D may be TRBD1 (6 bases). The CDR3 runs 15 residues. Trimming left V 3 bases short and J 5 bases short, with 17 bases between. The V gene's germline CDR1 is SGHAT and CDR2 FQNNGV. The CDR3, as DNA: TGTGCCAGCAGCTTTTTTGGACAGACCGGCAACGAGCAGTACTTC. Translation: CASSFFGQTGNEQYF.

This clonotype was seen only a few times. The chain couples TRBV11-2 to TRBJ2-7; no clear D. CDR3 length: 14 residues. Deletions cut 5 bases from V and 6 bases from J, with 17 bases between. Germline CDR1 and CDR2: SGHAT and FQNNGV. CDR3 coding DNA: TGTGCCAGCAGCCCAACTACCTCCCCCGCCGAGCAGTACTTC. Residues: CASSPTTSPAEQYF. The full variable domain, its missing parts supplied by reference TRBV11-2 and TRBJ2-7, is EAGVAQSPRYKIIEKRQSVAFWCNPISGHATLYWYQQILGQGPKLLIQFQNNGVVDDSQLPKDRFSAERLKGVDSTLKIQPAKLEDSAVYLCASSPTTSPAEQYFGPGTRLTVT.

The chain links TRBV6-1 to TRBJ2-7; D not resolved. The CDR3 runs to 14 residues. Trimming took 5 bases from V and 2 from J, leaving 13 bases between them. Germline lookup yields CDR1 MNHNS and CDR2 SASEGT. The CDR3, as DNA: TGTGCCAGCAGTAAACTTCAGGAGACCTACGAGCAGTACTTC. It codes for CASSKLQETYEQYF.

The chain carries TRBV9 and TRBJ2-7; 7 nucleotides align to TRBD1. This CDR3 spans 16 amino acids. Trimming cost V 2 bases and J 1 base; bases outside gene matches: 9. CDR1 and CDR2 (germline): SGDLS, YYNGEE. The CDR3 region has the DNA TGTGCCAGCAGCGTGAAGGGGGACAGCAAGTCCTACGAGCAGTACTTC. Protein sequence: CASSVKGDSKSYEQYF.

The CDR3 protein is CSVVLGLAKNIQYF. DNA of the CDR3: TGCAGCGTTGTCCTGGGACTAGCCAAAAACATTCAGTACTTC. The chain recombines TRBV29-1 with TRBJ2-4; tentatively, D is TRBD2 (6 bases). CDR1 is SQVTM and CDR2 is ANQGSEA in the germline V gene. Trimming pared 4 bases from V and 0 bases from J, leaving 10 bases between. The CDR3 totals 14 residues.

This clonotype was counted a few times. The chain joins TRBV15 to TRBJ2-3; 8 bases agree with TRBD2. The CDR3 is 15 amino acids. Germline V gene data show CDR1 as LNHNV and CDR2 as YYDKDF (reference sequence). V lost 5 bases and J lost 2; bases outside the gene matches: 6. CDR3 coding DNA: TGTGCCACCAGCCCCAGAGCGGGGGCCACAGATACGCAGTATTTT. The encoded protein is CATSPRAGATDTQYF.

The genes are TRBV4-3 and TRBJ2-3, with D tentatively TRBD1 (6 bases). The CDR3 extends over 16 amino acids. With 2 bases removed from V and 0 bases from J, the gap between germline ends came to 12 bases. The germline V gene encodes CDR1 LGHNA and CDR2 YSLEER. This CDR3 reads CASSQNLQGSTDTQYF. For the CDR3, the DNA is TGCGCCAGCAGCCAAAACCTACAGGGAAGCACAGATACGCAGTATTTT.

This clonotype was counted ten times or more. The chain employs TRBV27 and TRBJ2-3; D unclear. The V end lost 6 bases, the J end lost 0 bases, and 4 bases lay between the germline ends. The CDR3 is made up of 12 amino acids. Germline assignment: CDR1 MNHEY and CDR2 SMNVEV (reference sequence). For the CDR3, the DNA is TGTGCCAGCAGCCGTAGCACAGATACGCAGTATTTT. Translated, it gives CASSRSTDTQYF.

The genes are TRBV29-1 and TRBJ2-7; D perhaps matches TRBD2 (6 bases). Germline V gene sequence: CDR1 SQVTM, CDR2 ANQGSEA. V lost 4 bases and J lost 7, with 11 bases in between. CDR3 length equals 11 residues. CDR3 bases: TGCAGCGTTGGGAACGCGGGAGAGCAGTACTTC. Its translation is CSVGNAGEQYF.

This clonotype has only a few counts. CDR3 DNA: TGTGCCAGCAGCCCTAGCGGGAACTACTACGAGCAGTACTTC. It is translated as CASSPSGNYYEQYF. V is TRBV28 and J is TRBJ2-7, with 9 bases lining up with TRBD2. The germline V gene has CDR1 MDHEN and CDR2 SYDVKM. V shed 6 bases and J 3 bases; nucleotides not matched to a gene: 6. This CDR3 region has 14 residues.

This clonotype has a count of ten or more. The J gene is TRBJ2-5, the V gene TRBV18; no reliable D call. V was cut by 0 bases and J by 5 bases, with 7 bases left in between. CDR1 and CDR2 from the germline V gene are KGHSH and LQKENI. The CDR3 runs 13 residues. CDR3 loop: CASSPPGRETQYF. DNA of the CDR3: TGTGCCAGCTCACCACCAGGGCGGGAGACCCAGTACTTC.

The rearrangement links TRBV7-2 to TRBJ2-1; possibly TRBD2 for D (5 bases). V was cut by 1 base and J by 8 bases, with 12 bases left in between. The CDR3 covers 14 residues. Germline V lookup: CDR1 SGHTA, CDR2 FQGNSA. The CDR3 coding sequence is TGTGCCAGCAGCTTAGTAATGACTAATCATGAGCAGTTCTTC. The encoded protein is CASSLVMTNHEQFF.

There are many counts of this clonotype. The gene calls are TRBV20-1 and TRBJ2-1, with 7 bases that match TRBD2. The CDR3 has 14 residues. The trim removed 6 bases at V and 4 bases at J, leaving 9 bases unmatched. Per germline, CDR1 DFQATT and CDR2 SNEGSKA (reference sequence). CDR3 DNA: TGCAGTGCGACGACTAGCAGCCCTTACAATGAGCAGTTCTTC. It encodes CSATTSSPYNEQFF.

There are a few counts of this clonotype. V gene TRBV20-1 combines with J gene TRBJ2-2; D may correspond to TRBD1 or TRBD2 (6 bases each). CDR1 DFQATT and CDR2 SNEGSKA come from the germline V gene (reference sequence). V dropped 1 base and J dropped 6 bases, with 9 bases sitting between them. The CDR3 covers 13 residues. The CDR3 sequence: CSARGGAAGELFF. The CDR3 DNA reads TGCAGTGCTAGAGGGGGGGCGGCCGGGGAGCTGTTTTTT.

A few counts support this clonotype. The chain combines TRBV4-3 with TRBJ2-5; D remains unclear. The V gene lost 1 base and the J gene lost 5 bases, with 14 bases spanning the gap. The CDR3 sequence is 15 residues long. The germline V gene encodes CDR1 LGHNA and CDR2 YSLEER. Written as DNA, the CDR3 is TGCGCCAGCAGCCAAGCGTCGGACCCCTGGGAGACCCAGTACTTC. Protein product: CASSQASDPWETQYF.

This clonotype was detected once. The chain combines TRBV6-2 or TRBV6-3 with TRBJ2-1; 12 nucleotides align to TRBD2. V shed 6 bases, J shed 4 bases, and the junction held 1 base outside the gene matches. Germline CDR1 MNHEY, CDR2 SVGEGT. The CDR3 sequence is 14 residues long. The CDR3 here is CASRGTSGYNEQFF. DNA of the CDR3: TGTGCCAGCAGAGGGACTAGCGGGTACAATGAGCAGTTCTTC.

V usage is TRBV29-1 and J usage is TRBJ1-1; D gene uncertain. Germline V CDR1 and CDR2: SQVTM, ANQGSEA. The germline V and J ends were trimmed by 8 bases and 8 bases, with 18 bases remaining between them. This CDR3 region has 12 residues. The DNA for the CDR3 is TGCAGCTCCATGCCGGGAGGGCGAGAAGCTTTCTTT. It codes for CSSMPGGREAFF.

The J gene is TRBJ2-3, the V gene TRBV5-1; possible D gene TRBD2, 5 bases. Germline CDR1 is SGHRS and CDR2 is YFSETQ. The V gene lost 6 bases and the J gene lost 0 bases, with 11 bases spanning the gap. The CDR3 sequence is 14 residues long. The CDR3: CASKVWRSTDTQYF. CDR3 DNA: TGCGCCAGCAAAGTCTGGAGGAGCACAGATACGCAGTATTTT.

The chain joins TRBV6-5 to TRBJ2-3; 15 nucleotides match TRBD2. CDR1 MNHEY and CDR2 SVGAGI come from the germline V gene. This CDR3 is 18 amino acids long. Trimming removed 0 bases from V and 6 bases from J; junction bases left unmatched: 7. The CDR3 is CASSYSVGLAGGADTQYF. Written as DNA, the CDR3 is TGTGCCAGCAGTTACTCAGTTGGACTAGCGGGAGGGGCCGATACGCAGTATTTT.

The gene calls are TRBV5-6 and TRBJ2-7, with D possibly being TRBD2 (6 bases). The germline CDR1 and CDR2 sequences are SGHDT and YYEEEE. The ends were cut back, 3 bases at V and 2 bases at J, with 15 bases in the middle. The CDR3 contains 15 residues. DNA of the CDR3: TGTGCCAGCAGCTCGGTTTGGCGGGGAACCTACGAGCAGTACTTC. This gives the protein CASSSVWRGTYEQYF.